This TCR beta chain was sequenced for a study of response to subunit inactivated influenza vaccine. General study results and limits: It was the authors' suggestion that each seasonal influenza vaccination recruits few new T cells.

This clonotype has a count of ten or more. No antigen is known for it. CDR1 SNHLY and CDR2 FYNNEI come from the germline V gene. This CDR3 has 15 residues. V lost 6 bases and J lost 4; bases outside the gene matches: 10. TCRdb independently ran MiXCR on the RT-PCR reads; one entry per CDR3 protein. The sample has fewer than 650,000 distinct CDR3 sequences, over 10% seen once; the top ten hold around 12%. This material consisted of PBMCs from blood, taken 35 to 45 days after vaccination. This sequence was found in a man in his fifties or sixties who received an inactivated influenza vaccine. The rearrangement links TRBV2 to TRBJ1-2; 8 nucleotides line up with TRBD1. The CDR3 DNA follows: TGTGCCAGCAGGAGCGGGACAGGAGCCTTCTATGGCTACACCTTC. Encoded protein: CASRSGTGAFYGYTF.